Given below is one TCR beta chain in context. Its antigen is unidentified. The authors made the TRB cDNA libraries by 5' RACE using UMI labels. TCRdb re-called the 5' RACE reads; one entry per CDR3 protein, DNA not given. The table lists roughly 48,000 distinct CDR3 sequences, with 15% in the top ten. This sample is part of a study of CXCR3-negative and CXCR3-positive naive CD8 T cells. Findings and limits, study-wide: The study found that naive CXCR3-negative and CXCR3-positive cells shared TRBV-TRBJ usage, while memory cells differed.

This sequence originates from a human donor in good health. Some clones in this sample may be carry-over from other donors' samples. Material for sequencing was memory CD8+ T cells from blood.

The CDR3 sequence: CASSYSISAHVAYEQYF. This rearrangement joins TRBV6-5 to TRBJ2-7; TCRdb's D call, TRBD1, is unchecked because there is no DNA. The germline V gene encodes CDR1 MNHEY and CDR2 SVGAGI. This CDR3 comprises 17 residues.